These T cell receptor beta chains were read from a single sample in a study of cytomegalovirus exposure and HLA in healthy donors. Generated by immunoSEQ multiplex PCR, the TCRdb table keeps only in-frame clones and is missing some. This sample has about 150,000 clones, with over 60% found just once. The sequenced sample was PBMCs. Receptors were obtained from a male donor in good health and CMV-seronegative. Each CDR3 is given with its conserved first and last residue. Each record gives: CDR3 protein, CDR3 DNA, D gene, CDR3 length, clone size, V gene, J gene. The D gene is left open where the match is weak. Size tells how often a clone was seen (once, few, many) or the class of an expanded clone, and some rows leave it out.

cdr3_aa: CASSPRTGRDEQFF; cdr3_nt: TGTGCCAGCAGCCCGCGGACAGGGAGGGATGAGCAGTTCTTC; d_call: NA; cdr3_length: 14; clone_size: NA; v_call: TRBV7-6; j_call: TRBJ2-1
cdr3_aa: CASSLGRLSEQYF; cdr3_nt: TGTGCCAGTAGCCTAGGGAGATTAAGCGAGCAGTACTTC; d_call: NA; cdr3_length: 13; clone_size: NA; v_call: TRBV19; j_call: TRBJ2-7
cdr3_aa: CSVTGGSSTDTQYF; cdr3_nt: TGCAGCGTGACAGGGGGCTCCAGCACAGATACGCAGTATTTT; d_call: TRBD1; cdr3_length: 14; clone_size: few; v_call: TRBV29-1; j_call: TRBJ2-3
cdr3_aa: CASSSRGSTEAFF; cdr3_nt: TGTGCCAGCAGCTCTCGAGGGTCCACTGAAGCTTTCTTT; d_call: NA; cdr3_length: 13; clone_size: NA; v_call: TRBV7-3; j_call: TRBJ1-1
cdr3_aa: CASSGRGEGDRETQYF; cdr3_nt: TGTGCCAGCAGTGGACGGGGGGAGGGGGACCGGGAGACCCAGTACTTC; d_call: NA; cdr3_length: 16; clone_size: few; v_call: TRBV6-1; j_call: TRBJ2-5
cdr3_aa: CSVANFYEQYF; cdr3_nt: TGCAGCGTTGCAAACTTCTACGAGCAGTACTTC; d_call: NA; cdr3_length: 11; clone_size: NA; v_call: TRBV29-1; j_call: TRBJ2-7
cdr3_aa: CASNAGGGNSPLHF; cdr3_nt: TGTGCCAGCAACGCAGGGGGCGGTAATTCACCCCTCCACTTT; d_call: TRBD1; cdr3_length: 14; clone_size: NA; v_call: TRBV7-2; j_call: TRBJ1-6
cdr3_aa: CASSSTGGAHGYTF; cdr3_nt: TGTGCCAGCAGCTCCACAGGGGGCGCCCATGGCTACACCTTC; d_call: TRBD1; cdr3_length: 14; clone_size: once; v_call: TRBV5-5; j_call: TRBJ1-2
cdr3_aa: CASSRTKGQGFHEQYF; cdr3_nt: TGTGCCAGCAGCCGTACGAAAGGACAGGGTTTCCACGAGCAGTACTTC; d_call: TRBD1; cdr3_length: 16; clone_size: few; v_call: TRBV11-2; j_call: TRBJ2-7
cdr3_aa: CASSLGPAGNQPQHF; cdr3_nt: TGTGCCAGCAGCTTAGGGCCGGCGGGCAATCAGCCCCAGCATTTT; d_call: NA; cdr3_length: 15; clone_size: NA; v_call: TRBV7-2; j_call: TRBJ1-5
cdr3_aa: CASSFRTGGYEQYF; cdr3_nt: TGCGCCAGCAGCTTTCGGACAGGGGGGTACGAGCAGTACTTC; d_call: TRBD1; cdr3_length: 14; clone_size: NA; v_call: TRBV5-1; j_call: TRBJ2-7
cdr3_aa: CSGDRVTNTEAFF; cdr3_nt: TGCAGCGGAGACAGGGTAACGAACACTGAAGCTTTCTTT; d_call: TRBD1; cdr3_length: 13; clone_size: NA; v_call: TRBV29-1; j_call: TRBJ1-1
cdr3_aa: CASSRTGLREKLFF; cdr3_nt: TGTGCCAGCAGTCGAACAGGGCTGCGTGAAAAACTGTTTTTT; d_call: NA; cdr3_length: 14; clone_size: NA; v_call: TRBV9; j_call: TRBJ1-4